These 23 T cell receptor beta chains originate from one sample sequenced in a study of Graves' ophthalmopathy and Graves' hyperthyroidism. Amplifying from RNA transcripts, the study obtained TCR beta CDR3 regions. RT-PCR with HTBI primers came first, then second-round multiplex PCR. TCRdb reanalysed the multiplex PCR reads using MiXCR and keeps one entry per CDR3 protein. Of about 480,000 distinct CDR3 sequences listed, about an eighth were seen once; the top ten hold 8% to 10%. Material for sequencing was blood. These receptors originate from a woman aged 25 to 39 with Graves' ophthalmopathy.

The table lists this clonotype with a few counts. This chain connects TRBV20-1 to TRBJ1-2, with unresolved D. Germline V gene lookup returns CDR1 DFQATT and CDR2 SNEGSKA (reference sequence). The CDR3 extends over 16 amino acids. Trimming cost V 6 bases and J 0 bases, with 20 bases left between them. This chain's CDR3 is CSAPPTVTFTNYGYTF. The DNA for the CDR3 is TGCAGTGCCCCCCCCACAGTTACCTTTACTAACTATGGCTACACCTTC.

At least ten counts were recorded for this clonotype. The chain carries TRBV11-2 and TRBJ2-2; no firm D call. Germline CDR1 and CDR2: SGHAT and FQNNGV. The germline V and J ends were trimmed by 2 bases and 3 bases, with 13 bases remaining between them. The CDR3 is 16 amino acids. The CDR3 is CASSLRWGQHTGELFF. In nucleotides, the CDR3 is TGTGCCAGCAGCTTAAGGTGGGGTCAGCACACCGGGGAGCTGTTTTTT.

This clonotype was seen many times. The chain employs TRBV27 and TRBJ2-2, with TRBD1 matching 7 bases. Germline V gives CDR1 MNHEY, CDR2 SMNVEV (reference sequence). Trimming removed 5 bases from V and 3 bases from J; junction bases left unmatched: 12. The CDR3 contains 17 residues. The CDR3 sequence is CASSAHFAGGDTGELFF. The CDR3 nucleotides read TGTGCCAGCAGTGCCCACTTCGCAGGGGGAGACACCGGGGAGCTGTTTTTT.

This clonotype was detected many times. The J gene is TRBJ1-5, the V gene TRBV15; no definite D call. Germline V gene lookup returns CDR1 LNHNV and CDR2 YYDKDF (reference sequence). The V end lost 2 bases, the J end lost 3 bases, and 14 bases lay between the germline ends. This CDR3 comprises 16 residues. The CDR3 loop is CATSRPRGGVNQPQHF. The CDR3 nucleotides read TGTGCCACCAGCAGACCCCGAGGTGGAGTCAATCAGCCCCAGCATTTT.

This clonotype was picked up many times. This chain connects TRBV12-3 or TRBV12-4 to TRBJ1-6, with 8 bases identical to TRBD1. The CDR3 extends over 15 amino acids. V lost 6 bases and J lost 7; bases outside the gene matches: 8. The CDR3 sequence is CASSPRDRQNSPLHF. DNA for the CDR3: TGTGCCAGCAGCCCCCGGGACAGGCAGAATTCACCCCTCCACTTT.

The chain uses TRBV3-1 and TRBJ1-2; 7 positions agree with TRBD1. V was pared by 4 bases and J by 4 bases, with 9 bases of the junction left unmatched. The CDR3 has 15 amino acids. Germline CDR1 and CDR2: LGHDT and YNNKEL (reference sequence). CDR3 nucleotide sequence: TGTGCCAGCAGCCGCGGGACAGACTCCTCCTATGGCTACACCTTC. This translates into CASSRGTDSSYGYTF.

This clonotype was seen many times. The chain couples TRBV30 to TRBJ1-2; D gene uncertain. CDR3 size: 14 residues. In germline, CDR1 is GTSNPN, CDR2 SVGIG (reference sequence). V shed 1 base and J shed 2 bases, with 11 bases lying between them. The CDR3 spells CAWSEAGGNYGYTF. In DNA, the CDR3 is TGTGCCTGGAGTGAGGCGGGTGGAAACTATGGCTACACCTTC. The whole variable domain, filled in from reference TRBV30 and TRBJ1-2, reads SQTIHQWPATLVQPVGSPLSLECTVEGTSNPNLYWYRQAAGRGLQLLFYSVGIGQISSEVPQNLSASRPQDRQFILSSKKLLLSDSGFYLCAWSEAGGNYGYTFGSGTRLTVV.

Many counts were recorded for this clonotype. The genes are TRBV28 and TRBJ1-2; a possible D gene is TRBD1 (5 bases). This CDR3 spans 14 amino acids. V lost 3 bases, J lost 4 bases, and 12 bases lay in between. Germline V lookup: CDR1 MDHEN, CDR2 SYDVKM. The CDR3 DNA sequence: TGTGCCAGCAGTTTGCTGGGGCGGGCCTATGGCTACACCTTC. This encodes CASSLLGRAYGYTF.

The table lists this clonotype with many counts. The junction departs from the called germline gene at one end, perhaps through a read error. The CDR3 bases are TGTGCCTGGGGCTTCAGGGGTTTT. This codes for CAWGFRGF. This sequence joins TRBV30 and TRBJ1-1; TRBD1 is a possible D gene (6 bases). The CDR3 is made up of 8 amino acids. In germline, CDR1 is GTSNPN, CDR2 SVGIG (reference sequence).

This clonotype occurred many times. The CDR3 DNA is TGCAGTGCTAGAGGGAGGGAGACCCAGTACTTC. It translates to CSARGRETQYF. This chain links TRBV20-1 with TRBJ2-5, with D maybe TRBD2 (5 bases). The CDR3 runs to 11 residues. Germline V lookup: CDR1 DFQATT, CDR2 SNEGSKA (reference sequence). V lost 1 base, J lost 5 bases, and 5 bases lay in between.

The chain uses TRBV30 and TRBJ1-5; possible D gene TRBD1, 6 bases. The length of the CDR3 is 12 residues. V was cut by 0 bases and J by 11 bases, with 11 bases left in between. Germline V lookup: CDR1 GTSNPN, CDR2 SVGIG (reference sequence). This CDR3 is CAWSVQGGAQHF. DNA of the CDR3: TGTGCCTGGAGTGTACAGGGAGGAGCCCAGCATTTT.

The chain carries TRBV28 and TRBJ1-1, with a tentative D call TRBD1 (6 bases). The V and J ends lost 6 bases and 4 bases respectively, with 15 bases between them. There are 14 residues in the CDR3. In germline, CDR1 is MDHEN, CDR2 SYDVKM. The chain's CDR3 is CASSEGGAGTEAFF. CDR3 bases: TGTGCCAGCAGCGAAGGGGGGGCGGGCACTGAAGCTTTCTTT. The entire variable domain, with the rest obtained from reference TRBV28 and TRBJ1-1, is as follows: DVKVTQSSRYLVKRTGEKVFLECVQDMDHENMFWYRQDPGLGLRLIYFSYDVKMKEKGDIPEGYSVSREKKERFSLILESASTNQTSMYLCASSEGGAGTEAFFGQGTRLTVV.

This clonotype was counted at least ten times. V and J are TRBV12-5 and TRBJ1-5; TRBD1 agrees at 7 bases. The junction had 10 bases not matched to a gene; V was cut back by 1 base and J by 7 bases. This CDR3 contains 16 residues. Germline CDR1 LGHNT, CDR2 FRNRAP. In DNA form, the CDR3 reads TGTGCTAGTGGTTTGGACAGGGGCCGGACAGGACAGCCCCAGCATTTT. Translating it yields CASGLDRGRTGQPQHF.

This clonotype appeared many times. The CDR3 coding sequence is TGTGCCAGCAGTCGGACAGGGCTGGGTCAGCCCCAGCATTTT. As protein: CASSRTGLGQPQHF. J is TRBJ1-5 and V is TRBV28; 8 positions match TRBD1. Trimming took 5 bases from V and 6 from J; bases not matched to a gene: 6. Germline CDR1 is MDHEN and CDR2 is SYDVKM. CDR3 length: 14 amino acids.

This clonotype was counted a few times. The chain carries TRBV9 and TRBJ2-7; TRBD2 is a possible D gene (6 bases). The CDR3 runs 13 residues. With 4 bases removed from V and 0 bases from J, the gap between germline ends came to 8 bases. The germline V gene has CDR1 SGDLS and CDR2 YYNGEE. CDR3 in amino acids: CASSTGLSYEQYF. CDR3 sequence (DNA): TGTGCCAGCAGCACGGGACTCTCCTACGAGCAGTACTTC.

This chain joins TRBV7-9 and TRBJ1-5; D is undetermined. Trimming stripped 5 bases from V and 1 base from J, with 3 bases between. The germline gives CDR1 SEHNR, CDR2 FQNEAQ (reference sequence). The CDR3 is 12 residues long. CDR3 DNA sequence: TGTGCCAGCAGCAAAAGCAATCAGCCCCAGCATTTT. It specifies CASSKSNQPQHF.

This clonotype came up a few times. This chain connects TRBV11-1 to TRBJ2-2, with D possibly TRBD1 on 6 matching bases. The CDR3 runs 16 residues. Trimming removed 6 bases at V and 1 base at J, with 15 bases between. Germline values: CDR1 SGHAT, CDR2 FQDESV (reference sequence). The CDR3 here is CASRPAGAMNTGELFF. CDR3 in DNA: TGTGCCAGCAGACCTGCAGGGGCCATGAACACCGGGGAGCTGTTTTTT. Variable domain in full (rest from reference TRBV11-1 and TRBJ2-2): EAEVAQSPRYKITEKSQAVAFWCDPISGHATLYWYRQILGQGPELLVQFQDESVVDDSQLPKDRFSAERLKGVDSTLKIQPAELGDSAMYLCASRPAGAMNTGELFFGEGSRLTVL.

This clonotype was counted between two and nine times. A clone one base away is much larger, so this may be a read error. Likely a read error: the CDR3 ends without its conserved phenylalanine or tryptophan. V gene TRBV28 combines with J gene TRBJ1-1, with TRBD1 as a possible D gene (6 bases). Trimming shortened V by 7 bases and J by 10 bases, and 13 bases separated the two germline ends. The length of the CDR3 is 11 residues. Germline values: CDR1 MDHEN, CDR2 SYDVKM. CDR3 coding DNA: TGTGCCAGCACCACCCCCAGGGGAGCTTTCCTT. As protein: CASTTPRGAFL.

Only a few counts were recorded for this clonotype. V usage is TRBV27 and J usage is TRBJ1-5; D not resolved. CDR1 is MNHEY, CDR2 SMNVEV, per germline (reference sequence). The CDR3 has 14 amino acids. V was clipped by 3 bases and J by 5 bases, with 11 bases between them. CDR3 region: CASSFGSGDQPQHF. CDR3 DNA sequence: TGTGCCAGCAGTTTCGGGAGCGGGGATCAGCCCCAGCATTTT.

This clonotype was picked up many times. The V and J genes are TRBV28 and TRBJ1-5, with 7 positions matching TRBD1. Unmatched junction bases numbered 4, after V lost 3 bases and J lost 2 bases. The CDR3 length is 15 residues. Germline-derived CDR1 and CDR2 are MDHEN and SYDVKM. The CDR3 coding sequence is TGTGCCAGCAGTTTTCAAGGGGGCGGCAATCAGCCCCAGCATTTT. Protein: CASSFQGGGNQPQHF.

The rearrangement joins TRBV6-1 to TRBJ1-3; D perhaps matches TRBD1 (6 bases). The V end was cut by 1 base, the J end by 2 bases, with 9 bases between. The CDR3 is 15 amino acids. CDR1 and CDR2 from the germline V gene are MNHNS and SASEGT. The CDR3 DNA reads TGTGCCAGCAGTGAAGTGTACAGGGCTGGAAACACCATATATTTT. Its protein is CASSEVYRAGNTIYF.

This clonotype came up many times. This chain connects TRBV19 to TRBJ1-2; D uncertain. Trimming took off 10 bases at V and 2 bases at J, with 11 bases between the two ends. Germline V gene data show CDR1 as LNHDA and CDR2 as SQIVND (reference sequence). The CDR3 is 12 residues long. DNA for the CDR3: TGTGCCACCTCGCCGGGGAACTATGGCTACACCTTC. Translation gives CATSPGNYGYTF.

This clonotype was observed many times. V is TRBV6-2 or TRBV6-3 and J is TRBJ2-7; 9 bases align to TRBD1. V was pared by 8 bases and J by 4 bases, with 15 bases of the junction left unmatched. CDR1 is MNHEY, CDR2 SVGEGT, per germline. CDR3 length: 16 residues. CDR3 DNA sequence: TGTGCCAGCCCCCCTGCCCCCGGGACAGGGAAGTACGAGCAGTACTTC. Its translation is CASPPAPGTGKYEQYF.